Presented here are 14 T cell receptor beta chains from one specimen sequenced in a study of shared clonotypes between healthy human individuals. TCRdb's copy holds only in-frame clones and misses some; the assay was immunoSEQ multiplex PCR. The sample holds about 610,000 clones, more than 95% seen once. Source material: naive CD4+ T cells sorted from blood. Specified subset: CD45RA+ positively selected. The receptor set was obtained from a woman between 25 and 40 years old in good health.

The chain has TRBV29-1 and TRBJ2-2; D is possibly TRBD1 (5 bases). Germline values: CDR1 SQVTM, CDR2 ANQGSEA. Trimming cost V 4 bases and J 6 bases, with 9 bases left between them. The CDR3 extends over 12 amino acids. The CDR3 bases are TGCAGCGTTGGCAGGGTGGCCGGGGAGCTGTTTTTT. Translation gives CSVGRVAGELFF.

The chain employs TRBV28 and TRBJ1-4; 7 positions match TRBD1. Germline trimming cut 5 bases from V and 8 bases from J; bases unmatched to any gene: 8. Germline V gives CDR1 MDHEN, CDR2 SYDVKM. The CDR3 consists of 14 residues. The CDR3 DNA reads as TGTGCCAGCAGTCCCGGGACAGCTGAAGAAAAACTGTTTTTT. Protein sequence: CASSPGTAEEKLFF.

The chain links TRBV28 to TRBJ1-4; tentative D call: TRBD1 (5 bases). This CDR3 region has 14 residues. Trimming pared 2 bases from V and 6 bases from J, leaving 10 bases between. CDR1 MDHEN and CDR2 SYDVKM come from the germline V gene. The DNA of the CDR3 is TGTGCCAGCAGTTTAGGTTCAGGGCATGAAAAACTGTTTTTT. It specifies CASSLGSGHEKLFF.

V is TRBV28 and J is TRBJ1-4; 7 bases are shared with TRBD1. Germline trimming cut 5 bases from V and 4 bases from J; bases unmatched to any gene: 13. The CDR3 has 17 residues. In germline, CDR1 is MDHEN, CDR2 SYDVKM. The CDR3 sequence is CASSPWSDRDSNEKLFF. The CDR3, as DNA: TGTGCCAGCAGTCCCTGGTCCGACCGGGACAGTAATGAAAAACTGTTTTTT.

The chain has TRBV19 and TRBJ1-1; D not resolved. With 4 bases removed from V and 1 base from J, the gap between germline ends came to 7 bases. CDR1 and CDR2 from the germline V gene are LNHDA and SQIVND (reference sequence). The CDR3 totals 13 residues. CDR3 in DNA: TGTGCCAGTAGTACGCAGGAGAACACTGAAGCTTTCTTT. It translates to CASSTQENTEAFF.

This chain joins TRBV7-8 and TRBJ2-1; 8 nucleotides match TRBD2. Germline V gives CDR1 SGHVS, CDR2 FQNEAQ. The CDR3 totals 15 residues. V was pared by 6 bases and J by 3 bases, with 7 bases of the junction left unmatched. The CDR3 bases are TGTGCCAGCAGTATCACGGGGGGGTTCTACAATGAGCAGTTCTTC. This gives the protein CASSITGGFYNEQFF.

The rearrangement joins TRBV9 to TRBJ1-2, with D perhaps TRBD1 (6 bases). The V gene's germline CDR1 is SGDLS and CDR2 YYNGEE. The CDR3 spans 13 residues. The V end was cut by 3 bases, the J end by 8 bases, with 14 bases between. The CDR3 sequence is CASSASGDYGYTF. The CDR3 DNA sequence: TGTGCCAGCAGCGCCTCAGGGGATTACGGCTACACCTTC.

This chain joins TRBV6-6 and TRBJ1-1, with D tentatively TRBD1 (5 bases). The CDR3 extends over 11 amino acids. The V and J ends lost 2 bases and 10 bases respectively, with 8 bases between them. Germline V gene lookup returns CDR1 MNHNY and CDR2 SVGAGI (reference sequence). Here the CDR3 reads CASSYGGTAFF. CDR3 bases: TGTGCCAGCAGTTACGGGGGTACAGCTTTCTTT.

Concerning this clone itself: Other nucleotide sequences in the sample specify the same CDR3. The rearrangement joins TRBV2 to TRBJ2-7; 9 positions agree with TRBD1. The J segment lost 4 bases and the V segment lost 6 bases, leaving 1 base of the junction unmatched. Germline V gene sequence: CDR1 SNHLY, CDR2 FYNNEI. The CDR3 is made up of 12 amino acids. The chain's CDR3 is CASSGQGYEQYF. In DNA, the CDR3 is TGTGCCAGCAGCGGACAGGGGTACGAGCAGTACTTC.

The chain has TRBV28 and TRBJ2-5; weak D call: TRBD2 (5 bases). The CDR3 is 15 residues long. Germline CDR1 MDHEN, CDR2 SYDVKM. V was pared by 5 bases and J by 1 base, with 14 bases between. CDR3 nucleotide sequence: TGTGCCAGCAGTCCACGGGGTCGGTTCCAAGAGACCCAGTACTTC. It codes for CASSPRGRFQETQYF.

This clone was detected only once. The chain joins TRBV5-1 to TRBJ1-1, with 7 bases fitting TRBD1. This CDR3 has 15 residues. Germline lookup yields CDR1 SGHRS and CDR2 YFSETQ. The trim removed 3 bases at V and 0 bases at J, leaving 5 bases unmatched. For the CDR3, the DNA is TGCGCCAGCAGCTCCCCGGGACAGATGAACACTGAAGCTTTCTTT. This codes for CASSSPGQMNTEAFF.

The V and J genes are TRBV10-3 and TRBJ2-2; D possibly corresponds to TRBD1 (5 bases). The CDR3 spans 14 residues. Trimming stripped 8 bases from V and 3 bases from J, with 13 bases between. Germline CDR1 and CDR2: ENHRY and SYGVKD. CDR3 bases: TGTGCCATCCAACAGACAGTAGACACCGGGGAGCTGTTTTTT. Residues: CAIQQTVDTGELFF.

V usage is TRBV28 and J usage is TRBJ1-5, with 8 bases that match TRBD1. CDR1 MDHEN and CDR2 SYDVKM come from the germline V gene. J was trimmed by 11 bases and V by 3 bases; bases with no gene match: 9. The CDR3 extends over 14 amino acids. CDR3 sequence: CASSFGDRPVSQHF. The CDR3 DNA is TGTGCCAGCAGTTTCGGGGACAGGCCCGTCTCCCAGCATTTT.

The genes are TRBV2 and TRBJ2-2; a possible D gene is TRBD1 (6 bases). The CDR3 sequence is 14 residues long. CDR1 and CDR2 from the germline V gene are SNHLY and FYNNEI. V was cut by 4 bases and J by 4 bases, with 10 bases left in between. The CDR3 sequence is CASSVAGATGELFF. CDR3 nucleotide sequence: TGTGCCAGCAGTGTTGCAGGGGCCACCGGGGAGCTGTTTTTT.